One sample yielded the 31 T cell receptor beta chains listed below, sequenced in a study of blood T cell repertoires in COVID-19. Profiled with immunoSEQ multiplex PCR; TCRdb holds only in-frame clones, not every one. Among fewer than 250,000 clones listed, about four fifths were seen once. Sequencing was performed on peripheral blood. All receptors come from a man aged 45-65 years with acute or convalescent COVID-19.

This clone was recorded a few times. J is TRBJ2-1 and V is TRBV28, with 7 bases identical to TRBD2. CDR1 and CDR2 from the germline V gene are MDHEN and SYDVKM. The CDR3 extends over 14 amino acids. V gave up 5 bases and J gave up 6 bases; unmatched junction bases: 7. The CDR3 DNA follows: TGTGCCAGCAGTCCAAGGACTAGAACCAATGAGCAGTTCTTC. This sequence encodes CASSPRTRTNEQFF.

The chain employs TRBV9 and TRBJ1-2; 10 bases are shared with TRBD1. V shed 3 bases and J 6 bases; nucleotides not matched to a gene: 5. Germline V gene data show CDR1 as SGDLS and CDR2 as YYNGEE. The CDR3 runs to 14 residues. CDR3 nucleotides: TGTGCCAGCAGCGCGGGACAGGGGCACCATGGCTACACCTTC. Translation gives CASSAGQGHHGYTF.

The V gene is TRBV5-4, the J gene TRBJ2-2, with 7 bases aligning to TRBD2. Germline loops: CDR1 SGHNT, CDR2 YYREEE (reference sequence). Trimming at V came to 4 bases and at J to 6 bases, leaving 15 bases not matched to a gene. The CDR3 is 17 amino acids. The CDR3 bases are TGTGCCAGCAGCCTTGCTTGGGGGAGGGAGAAAGCCGGGGAGCTGTTTTTT. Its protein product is CASSLAWGREKAGELFF.

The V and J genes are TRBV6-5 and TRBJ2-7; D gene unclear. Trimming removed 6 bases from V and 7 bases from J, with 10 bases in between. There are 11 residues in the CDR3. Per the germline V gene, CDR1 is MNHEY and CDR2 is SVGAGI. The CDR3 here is CASSLDSEQYF. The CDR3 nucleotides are TGTGCCAGCAGCCTAGACTCGGAGCAGTACTTC.

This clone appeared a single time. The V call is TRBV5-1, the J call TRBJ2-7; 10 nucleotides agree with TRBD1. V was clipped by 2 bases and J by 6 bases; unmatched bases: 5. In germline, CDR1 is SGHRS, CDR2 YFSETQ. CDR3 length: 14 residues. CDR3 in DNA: TGCGCCAGCAGCTTTGCGGGACAGGGGACCGAGCAGTACTTC. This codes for CASSFAGQGTEQYF.

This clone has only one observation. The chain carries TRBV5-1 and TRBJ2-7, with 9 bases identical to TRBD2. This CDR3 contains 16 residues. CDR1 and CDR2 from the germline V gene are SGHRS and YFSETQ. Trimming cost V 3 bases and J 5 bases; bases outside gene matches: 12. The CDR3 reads CASSWIKAGGSNEQYF. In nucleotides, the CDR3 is TGCGCCAGCAGCTGGATAAAAGCGGGAGGAAGCAACGAGCAGTACTTC. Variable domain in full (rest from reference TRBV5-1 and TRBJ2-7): KAGVTQTPRYLIKTRGQQVTLSCSPISGHRSVSWYQQTPGQGLQFLFEYFSETQRNKGNFPGRFSGRQFSNSRSEMNVSTLELGDSALYLCASSWIKAGGSNEQYFGPGTRLTVT.

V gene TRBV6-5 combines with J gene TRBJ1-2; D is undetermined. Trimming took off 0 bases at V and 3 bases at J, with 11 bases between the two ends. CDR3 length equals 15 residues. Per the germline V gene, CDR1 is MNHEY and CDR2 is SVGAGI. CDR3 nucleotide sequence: TGTGCCAGCAGTTACTCGATGTGGGGAGACTATGGCTACACCTTC. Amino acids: CASSYSMWGDYGYTF.

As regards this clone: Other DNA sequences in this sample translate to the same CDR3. The CDR3 nucleotides read TGTGCCAGCAGCTTGTATGGAGGACAAGAGACCCAGTACTTC. It specifies CASSLYGGQETQYF. This chain connects TRBV5-6 to TRBJ2-5; D is possibly TRBD2 (5 bases). The germline V gene has CDR1 SGHDT and CDR2 YYEEEE. The V gene lost 1 base and the J gene lost 2 bases, with 9 bases spanning the gap. The CDR3 spans 14 residues.

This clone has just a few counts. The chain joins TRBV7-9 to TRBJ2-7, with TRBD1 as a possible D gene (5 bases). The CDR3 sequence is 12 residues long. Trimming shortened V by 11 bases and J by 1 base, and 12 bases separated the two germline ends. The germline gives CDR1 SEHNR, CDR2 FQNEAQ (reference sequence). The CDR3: CAGGTGSYEQYF. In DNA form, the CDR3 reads TGTGCCGGCGGTACAGGATCCTACGAGCAGTACTTC.

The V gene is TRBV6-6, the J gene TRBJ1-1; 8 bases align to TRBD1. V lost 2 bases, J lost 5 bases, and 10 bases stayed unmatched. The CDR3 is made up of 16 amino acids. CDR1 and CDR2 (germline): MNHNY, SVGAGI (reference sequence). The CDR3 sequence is CASSYGQGARRTEAFF. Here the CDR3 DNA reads TGTGCCAGCAGTTACGGGCAGGGGGCACGAAGGACTGAAGCTTTCTTT.

CDR3 bases: TGTGCCAGCAGCACGAGGCTTAGGACAGCGTGCAATCAGCCCCAGCATTTT. Its translation is CASSTRLRTACNQPQHF. The chain is built from TRBV21-1 and TRBJ1-5; no DNA check was done on the table's D call, TRBD1. TRBV21-1 is a known pseudogene. The CDR3 totals 17 residues.

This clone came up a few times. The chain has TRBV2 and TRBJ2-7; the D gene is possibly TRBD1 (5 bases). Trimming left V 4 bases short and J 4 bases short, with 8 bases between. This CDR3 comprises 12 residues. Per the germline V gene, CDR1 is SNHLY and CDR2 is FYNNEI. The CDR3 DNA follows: TGTGCCAGCAGTGGGACACAATACGAGCAGTACTTC. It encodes CASSGTQYEQYF.

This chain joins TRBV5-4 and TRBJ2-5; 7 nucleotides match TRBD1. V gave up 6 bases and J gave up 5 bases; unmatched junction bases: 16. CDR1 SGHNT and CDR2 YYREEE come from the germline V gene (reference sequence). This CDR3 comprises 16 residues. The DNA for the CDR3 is TGTGCCAGCAACCCTAGGGGGCCGGGAATGGGGGAGACCCAGTACTTC. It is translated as CASNPRGPGMGETQYF.

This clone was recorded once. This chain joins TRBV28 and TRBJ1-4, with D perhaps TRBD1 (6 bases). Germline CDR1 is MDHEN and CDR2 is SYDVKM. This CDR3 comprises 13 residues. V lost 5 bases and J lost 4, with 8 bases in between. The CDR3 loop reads CASSDRSNEKLFF. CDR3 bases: TGTGCCAGCAGTGACAGGAGTAATGAAAAACTGTTTTTT.

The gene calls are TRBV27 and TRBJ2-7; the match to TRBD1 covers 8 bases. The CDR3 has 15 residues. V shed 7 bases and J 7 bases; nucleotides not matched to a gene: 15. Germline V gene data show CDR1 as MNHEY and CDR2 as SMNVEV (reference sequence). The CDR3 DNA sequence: TGTGCCAGCACAATCTCCGGGACAGGTAGAGGAGAGCAGTACTTC. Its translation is CASTISGTGRGEQYF.

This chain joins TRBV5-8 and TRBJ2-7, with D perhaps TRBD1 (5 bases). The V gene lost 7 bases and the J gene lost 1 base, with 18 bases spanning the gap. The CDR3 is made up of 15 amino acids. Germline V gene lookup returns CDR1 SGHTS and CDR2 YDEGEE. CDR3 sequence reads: CASASRLTASYEQYF. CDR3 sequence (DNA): TGTGCCAGCGCCTCCCGATTGACAGCATCCTACGAGCAGTACTTC.

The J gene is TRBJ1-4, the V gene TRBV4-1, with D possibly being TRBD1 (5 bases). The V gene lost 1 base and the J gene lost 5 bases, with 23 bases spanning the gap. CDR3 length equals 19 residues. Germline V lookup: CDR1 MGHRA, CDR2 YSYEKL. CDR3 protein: CASSQVVRQGAVSNEKLFF. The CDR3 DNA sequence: TGCGCCAGCAGCCAAGTGGTTAGGCAGGGTGCAGTCTCAAATGAAAAACTGTTTTTT.

Here the CDR3 reads CASSLAGILYEQYF. In DNA, the CDR3 is TGTGCCAGTTCTCTAGCGGGGATCCTCTACGAGCAGTACTTC. The rearrangement joins TRBV19 to TRBJ2-7; TRBD2 agrees at 9 bases. Germline V gives CDR1 LNHDA, CDR2 SQIVND (reference sequence). Trimming cost V 8 bases and J 3 bases; bases outside gene matches: 8. The CDR3 length is 14 residues. The full variable domain, in which reference TRBV19 and TRBJ2-7 provide the parts outside the CDR3, is DGGITQSPKYLFRKEGQNVTLSCEQNLNHDAMYWYRQDPGQGLRLIYYSQIVNDFQKGDIAEGYSVSREKKESFPLTVTSAQKNPTAFYLCASSLAGILYEQYFGPGTRLTVT.

The CDR3 spells CASSLEVLDRALQPQHF. The DNA of the CDR3 is TGTGCCAGCAGCTTAGAGGTCTTGGACAGGGCGCTCCAGCCCCAGCATTTT. The chain uses TRBV11-3 and TRBJ1-5; 8 bases match TRBD1. Germline V lookup: CDR1 SGHNT, CDR2 YENEEA. The V segment lost 0 bases and the J segment 7 bases; nucleotides outside the gene matches: 11. This CDR3 spans 17 amino acids.

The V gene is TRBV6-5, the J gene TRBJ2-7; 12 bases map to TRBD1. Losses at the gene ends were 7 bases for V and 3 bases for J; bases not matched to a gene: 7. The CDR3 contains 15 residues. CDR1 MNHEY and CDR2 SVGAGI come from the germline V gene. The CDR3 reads CASTKGQGAHYEQYF. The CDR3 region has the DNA TGTGCCAGCACCAAGGGACAGGGGGCTCACTACGAGCAGTACTTC.

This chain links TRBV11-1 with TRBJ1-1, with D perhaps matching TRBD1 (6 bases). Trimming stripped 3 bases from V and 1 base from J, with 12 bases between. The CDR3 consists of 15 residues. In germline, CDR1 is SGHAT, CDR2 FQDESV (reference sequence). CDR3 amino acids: CASSFVGQKNTEAFF. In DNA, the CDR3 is TGTGCCAGCAGCTTTGTCGGACAGAAGAACACTGAAGCTTTCTTT.

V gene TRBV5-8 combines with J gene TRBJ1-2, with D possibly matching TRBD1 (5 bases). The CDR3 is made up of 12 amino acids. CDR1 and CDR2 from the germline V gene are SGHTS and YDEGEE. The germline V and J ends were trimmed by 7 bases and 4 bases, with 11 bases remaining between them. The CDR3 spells CASRNRSYGYTF. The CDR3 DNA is TGTGCCAGCCGGAACAGGAGCTATGGCTACACCTTC. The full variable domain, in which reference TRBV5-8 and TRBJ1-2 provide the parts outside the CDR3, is EAGVTQSPTHLIKTRGQQATLRCSPISGHTSVYWYQQALGLGLQFLLWYDEGEERNRGNFPPRFSGRQFPNYSSELNVNALELEDSALYLCASRNRSYGYTFGSGTRLTVV.

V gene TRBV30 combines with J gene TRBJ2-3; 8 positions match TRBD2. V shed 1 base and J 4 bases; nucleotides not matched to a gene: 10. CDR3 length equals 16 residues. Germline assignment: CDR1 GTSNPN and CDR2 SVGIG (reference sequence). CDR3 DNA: TGTGCCTGGAGTGGAGTAGCGGGAAATGTAGCAGATACGCAGTATTTT. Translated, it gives CAWSGVAGNVADTQYF.

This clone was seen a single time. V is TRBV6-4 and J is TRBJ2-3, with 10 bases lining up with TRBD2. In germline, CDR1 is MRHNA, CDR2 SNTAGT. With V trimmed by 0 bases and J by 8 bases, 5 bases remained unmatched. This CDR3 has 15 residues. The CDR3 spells CASSDSQRGGGTQYF. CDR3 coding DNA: TGTGCCAGCAGTGACTCACAGCGGGGGGGCGGTACGCAGTATTTT.

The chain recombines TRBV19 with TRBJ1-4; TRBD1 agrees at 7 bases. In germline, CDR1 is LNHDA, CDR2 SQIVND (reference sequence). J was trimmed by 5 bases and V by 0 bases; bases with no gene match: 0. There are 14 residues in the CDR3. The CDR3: CASSIEGGNEKLFF. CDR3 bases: TGTGCCAGTAGTATAGAAGGGGGCAATGAAAAACTGTTTTTT.

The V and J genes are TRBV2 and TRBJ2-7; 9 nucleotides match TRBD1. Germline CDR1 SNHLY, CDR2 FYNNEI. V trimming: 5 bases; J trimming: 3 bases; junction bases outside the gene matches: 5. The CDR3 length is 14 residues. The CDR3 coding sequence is TGTGCCAGCAGTTTCCGGACAGGGGACTACGAGCAGTACTTC. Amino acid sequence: CASSFRTGDYEQYF. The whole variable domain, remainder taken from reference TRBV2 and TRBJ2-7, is EPEVTQTPSHQVTQMGQEVILRCVPISNHLYFYWYRQILGQKVEFLVSFYNNEISEKSEIFDDQFSVERPDGSNFTLKIRSTKLEDSAMYFCASSFRTGDYEQYFGPGTRLTVT.

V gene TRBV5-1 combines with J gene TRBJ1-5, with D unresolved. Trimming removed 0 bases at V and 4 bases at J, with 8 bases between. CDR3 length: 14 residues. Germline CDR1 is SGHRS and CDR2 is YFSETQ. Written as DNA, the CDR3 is TGCGCCAGCAGCTTGGAGAGGGATAATCAGCCCCAGCATTTT. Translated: CASSLERDNQPQHF.

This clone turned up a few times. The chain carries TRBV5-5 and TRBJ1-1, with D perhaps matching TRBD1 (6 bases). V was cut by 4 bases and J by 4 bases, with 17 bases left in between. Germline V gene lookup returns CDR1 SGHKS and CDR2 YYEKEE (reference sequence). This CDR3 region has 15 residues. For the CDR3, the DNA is TGTGCCAGCAGCCCACAGGGCCTTCCCGGCACTGAAGCTTTCTTT. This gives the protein CASSPQGLPGTEAFF.

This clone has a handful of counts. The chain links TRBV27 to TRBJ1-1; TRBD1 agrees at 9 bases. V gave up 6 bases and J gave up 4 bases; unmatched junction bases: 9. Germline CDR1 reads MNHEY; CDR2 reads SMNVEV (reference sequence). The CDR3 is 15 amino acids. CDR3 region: CASSRRQGGGTEAFF. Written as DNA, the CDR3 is TGTGCCAGCAGCCGTAGACAGGGGGGAGGCACTGAAGCTTTCTTT.

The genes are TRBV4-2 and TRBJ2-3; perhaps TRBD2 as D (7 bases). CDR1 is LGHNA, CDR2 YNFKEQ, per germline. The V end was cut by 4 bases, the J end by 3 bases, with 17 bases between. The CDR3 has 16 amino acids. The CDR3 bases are TGTGCCAGCAGCCCCCTTCCACAGGGAGGGACAGATACGCAGTATTTT. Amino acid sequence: CASSPLPQGGTDTQYF.

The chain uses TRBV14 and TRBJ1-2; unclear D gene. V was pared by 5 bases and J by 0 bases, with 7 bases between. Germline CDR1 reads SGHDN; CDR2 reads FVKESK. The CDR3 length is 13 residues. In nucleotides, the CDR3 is TGTGCCAGCAGCTCGGGGACTAACTATGGCTACACCTTC. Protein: CASSSGTNYGYTF. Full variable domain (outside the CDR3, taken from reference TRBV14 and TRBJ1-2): EAGVTQFPSHSVIEKGQTVTLRCDPISGHDNLYWYRRVMGKEIKFLLHFVKESKQDESGMPNNRFLAERTGGTYSTLKVQPAELEDSGVYFCASSSGTNYGYTFGSGTRLTVV.